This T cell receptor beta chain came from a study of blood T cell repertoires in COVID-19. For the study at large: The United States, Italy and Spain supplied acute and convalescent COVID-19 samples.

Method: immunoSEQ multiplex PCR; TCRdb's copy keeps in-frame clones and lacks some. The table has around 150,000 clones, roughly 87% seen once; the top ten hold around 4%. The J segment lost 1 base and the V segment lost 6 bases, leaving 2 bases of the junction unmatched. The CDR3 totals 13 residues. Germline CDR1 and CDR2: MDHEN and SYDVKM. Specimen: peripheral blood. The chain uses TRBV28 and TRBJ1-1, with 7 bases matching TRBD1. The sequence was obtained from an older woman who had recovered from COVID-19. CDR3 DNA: TGTGCCAGCAGAGGACAGGCGAACACTGAAGCTTTCTTT. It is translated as CASRGQANTEAFF.